This passage covers 14 T cell receptor beta chains from one sample sequenced in a study of CXCR3-negative and CXCR3-positive naive CD8 T cells. No antigen has been assigned to these receptors. The study, taken as a whole, reports: Naive CXCR3-positive cells had TRB CDR3s more hydrophobic than those of CXCR3-negative naive cells.

UMI-labeled TRB cDNA libraries were prepared by 5' RACE. From the 5' RACE reads, TCRdb lists one entry per CDR3 protein and no DNA. This sample's table has about 130,000 distinct CDR3 sequences. The sample taken for sequencing was naive CXCR3+ CD8+ T cells from blood. Subset specified: CD45RO-CCR7+CD27+CD95- naive CD8+ T cells expressing CXCR3 (TNR3+). These receptors were obtained from a human donor in good health. Some clones in this sample may be carry-over from other donors' samples.

The genes are TRBV7-9 and TRBJ2-3; as DNA is missing, the TRBD1 call by TCRdb cannot be tested. Germline loops: CDR1 SEHNR, CDR2 FQNEAQ (reference sequence). This CDR3 region has 13 residues. The CDR3 reads CASRTGGTDTQYF. The full variable domain, completed using reference TRBV7-9 and TRBJ2-3, is DTGVSQNPRHKITKRGQNVTFRCDPISEHNRLYWYRQTLGQGPEFLTYFQNEAQLEKSRLLSDRFSAERPKGSFSTLEIQRTEQGDSAMYLCASRTGGTDTQYFGPGTRLTVL.

The rearrangement links TRBV3-1 to TRBJ1-2. The CDR3 runs 14 residues. Germline V gene lookup returns CDR1 LGHDT and CDR2 YNNKEL (reference sequence). The chain's CDR3 is CASSQGSSAWGYTF.

The rearrangement links TRBV3-1 to TRBJ2-1; the TCRdb call, TRBD1, lacks DNA for checking. Germline V gene lookup returns CDR1 LGHDT and CDR2 YNNKEL (reference sequence). This CDR3 has 15 residues. CDR3 amino acids: CASSQDPDRLNEQFF.

The CDR3 loop reads CASRVTGGGLPGELFF. V is TRBV2 and J is TRBJ2-2; TCRdb calls TRBD1, which cannot be checked without DNA. This CDR3 contains 16 residues. CDR1 and CDR2 (germline): SNHLY, FYNNEI.

The J gene is TRBJ2-1, the V gene TRBV6-2 or TRBV6-3; TCRdb names TRBD2, which stays unverified in the absence of DNA. Germline V gene sequence: CDR1 MNHEY, CDR2 SVGEGT. The CDR3 covers 13 residues. CDR3: CASRELGVGEQFF.

This chain links TRBV19 with TRBJ1-1. This CDR3 is 13 amino acids long. Germline CDR1 reads LNHDA; CDR2 reads SQIVND (reference sequence). CDR3 sequence: CASSMQGYTEAFF.

This chain uses TRBV9 with TRBJ2-1; TCRdb's D gene call, TRBD1, goes unchecked for lack of DNA. The CDR3 contains 16 residues. Per germline, CDR1 SGDLS and CDR2 YYNGEE. CDR3 region: CASSPTPDPSYNKQFF. The full variable domain, rest sourced from reference TRBV9 and TRBJ2-1, is DSGVTQTPKHLITATGQRVTLRCSPRSGDLSVYWYQQSLDQGLQFLIQYYNGEERAKGNILERFSAQQFPDLHSELNLSSLELGDSALYFCASSPTPDPSYNKQFFGPGTRLTVL.

The gene calls are TRBV28 and TRBJ2-2; the TRBD1 assignment by TCRdb is unverifiable without DNA. The V gene's germline CDR1 is MDHEN and CDR2 SYDVKM. This CDR3 is built from 13 residues. CDR3 amino acids: CASRDTGTGELFF.

This rearrangement joins TRBV6-5 to TRBJ1-5; TCRdb proposes TRBD1, but this gene call is untestable without DNA. Germline V gives CDR1 MNHEY, CDR2 SVGAGI. CDR3 length: 15 residues. CDR3 protein: CASSQGTGSNQPQHF.

The rearrangement links TRBV7-9 to TRBJ2-1; checking the TCRdb D call of TRBD2 is not possible without DNA. The germline V gene has CDR1 SEHNR and CDR2 FQNEAQ (reference sequence). The length of the CDR3 is 15 residues. This CDR3 reads CASSDQRASREEQFF.

The chain recombines TRBV5-1 with TRBJ2-7; the TCRdb D gene call, TRBD1, has no DNA to confirm it. The CDR3 covers 14 residues. Germline V lookup: CDR1 SGHRS, CDR2 YFSETQ. CDR3 sequence reads: CASSLGGQGYEQYF.

The V and J genes are TRBV27 and TRBJ2-1; TCRdb's D call of TRBD2 is untestable without DNA. The CDR3 totals 16 residues. Germline CDR1 and CDR2: MNHEY and SMNVEV (reference sequence). The CDR3 reads CASSLSSGGSYNEQFF.

This chain connects TRBV29-1 to TRBJ2-7; as DNA is missing, the TRBD2 call by TCRdb cannot be tested. The length of the CDR3 is 13 residues. CDR1 and CDR2 (germline): SQVTM, ANQGSEA. This CDR3 is CSVESSGGYEQYF.

The V and J genes are TRBV6-5 and TRBJ2-1; TCRdb proposes TRBD1, but this gene call is untestable without DNA. Germline CDR1 and CDR2: MNHEY and SVGAGI. The CDR3 covers 13 residues. CDR3 sequence: CASQVAGANEQFF.